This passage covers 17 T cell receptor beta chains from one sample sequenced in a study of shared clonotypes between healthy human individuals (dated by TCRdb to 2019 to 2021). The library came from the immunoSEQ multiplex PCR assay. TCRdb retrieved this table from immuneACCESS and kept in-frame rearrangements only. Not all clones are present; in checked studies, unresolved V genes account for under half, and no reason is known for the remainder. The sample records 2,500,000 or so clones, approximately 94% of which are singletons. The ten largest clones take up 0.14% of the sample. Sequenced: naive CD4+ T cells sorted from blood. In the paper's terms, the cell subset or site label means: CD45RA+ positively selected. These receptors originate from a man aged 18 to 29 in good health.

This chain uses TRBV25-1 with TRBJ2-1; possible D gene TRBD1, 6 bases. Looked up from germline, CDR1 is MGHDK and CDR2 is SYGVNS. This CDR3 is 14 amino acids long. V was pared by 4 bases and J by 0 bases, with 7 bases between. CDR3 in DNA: TGTGCCAGCAGTGTGACAGGCTCCTACAATGAGCAGTTCTTC. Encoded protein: CASSVTGSYNEQFF.

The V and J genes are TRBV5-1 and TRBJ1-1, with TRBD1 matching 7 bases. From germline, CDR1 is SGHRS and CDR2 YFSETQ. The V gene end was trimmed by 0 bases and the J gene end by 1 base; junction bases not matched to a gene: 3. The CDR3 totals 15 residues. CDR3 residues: CASSLAGQSNTEAFF. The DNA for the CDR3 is TGCGCCAGCAGCTTGGCGGGACAGTCGAACACTGAAGCTTTCTTT.

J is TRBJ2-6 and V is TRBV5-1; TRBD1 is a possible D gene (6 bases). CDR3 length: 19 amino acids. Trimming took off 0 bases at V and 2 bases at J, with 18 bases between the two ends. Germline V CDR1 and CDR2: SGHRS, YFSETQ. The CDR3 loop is CASSLAPQGLIAGANVLTF. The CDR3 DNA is TGCGCCAGCAGCTTGGCGCCACAGGGATTAATAGCTGGGGCCAACGTCCTGACTTTC. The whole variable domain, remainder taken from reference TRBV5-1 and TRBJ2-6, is KAGVTQTPRYLIKTRGQQVTLSCSPISGHRSVSWYQQTPGQGLQFLFEYFSETQRNKGNFPGRFSGRQFSNSRSEMNVSTLELGDSALYLCASSLAPQGLIAGANVLTFGAGSRLTVL.

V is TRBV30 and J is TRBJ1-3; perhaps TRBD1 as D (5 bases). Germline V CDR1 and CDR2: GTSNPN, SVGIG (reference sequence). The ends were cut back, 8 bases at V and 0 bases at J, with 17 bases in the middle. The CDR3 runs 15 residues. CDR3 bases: TGTGCCCGTGGGGGTCAGTCCTACTCTGGAAACACCATATATTTT. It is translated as CARGGQSYSGNTIYF. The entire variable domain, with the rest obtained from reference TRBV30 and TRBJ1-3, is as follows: SQTIHQWPATLVQPVGSPLSLECTVEGTSNPNLYWYRQAAGRGLQLLFYSVGIGQISSEVPQNLSASRPQDRQFILSSKKLLLSDSGFYLCARGGQSYSGNTIYFGEGSWLTVV.

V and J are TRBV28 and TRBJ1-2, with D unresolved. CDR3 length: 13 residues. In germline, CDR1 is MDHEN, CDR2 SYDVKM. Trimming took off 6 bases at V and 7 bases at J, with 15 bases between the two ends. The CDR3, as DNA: TGTGCCAGCAGCCGAGACCCAACTTTTGGCTACACCTTC. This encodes CASSRDPTFGYTF.

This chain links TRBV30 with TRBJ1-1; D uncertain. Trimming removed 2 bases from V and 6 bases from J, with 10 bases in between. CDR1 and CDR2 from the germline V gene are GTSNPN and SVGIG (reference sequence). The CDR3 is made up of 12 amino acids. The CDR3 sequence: CAWSKIWAEAFF. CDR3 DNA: TGTGCCTGGAGTAAAATATGGGCTGAAGCTTTCTTT.

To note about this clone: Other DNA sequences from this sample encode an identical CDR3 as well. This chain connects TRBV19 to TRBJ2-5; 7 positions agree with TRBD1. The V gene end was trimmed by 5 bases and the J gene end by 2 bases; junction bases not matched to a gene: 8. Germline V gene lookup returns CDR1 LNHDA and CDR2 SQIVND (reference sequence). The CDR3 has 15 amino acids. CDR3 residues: CASSPRTGSQETQYF. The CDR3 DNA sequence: TGTGCCAGTAGTCCCCGGACAGGTTCGCAAGAGACCCAGTACTTC. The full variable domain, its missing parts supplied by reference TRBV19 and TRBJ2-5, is DGGITQSPKYLFRKEGQNVTLSCEQNLNHDAMYWYRQDPGQGLRLIYYSQIVNDFQKGDIAEGYSVSREKKESFPLTVTSAQKNPTAFYLCASSPRTGSQETQYFGPGTRLLVL.

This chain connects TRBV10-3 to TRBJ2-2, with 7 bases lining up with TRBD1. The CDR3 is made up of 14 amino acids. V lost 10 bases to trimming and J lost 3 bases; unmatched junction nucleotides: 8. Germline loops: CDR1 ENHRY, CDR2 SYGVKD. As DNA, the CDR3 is TGTGCCACTAGACCCCAGGGGGACACCGGGGAGCTGTTTTTT. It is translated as CATRPQGDTGELFF.

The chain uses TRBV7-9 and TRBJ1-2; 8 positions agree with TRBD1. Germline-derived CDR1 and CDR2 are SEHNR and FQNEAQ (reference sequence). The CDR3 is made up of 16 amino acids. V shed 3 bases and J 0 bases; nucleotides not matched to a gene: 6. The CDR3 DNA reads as TGTGCCAGCAGCTTGGCTGGACAGGGACCTAACTATGGCTACACCTTC. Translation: CASSLAGQGPNYGYTF.

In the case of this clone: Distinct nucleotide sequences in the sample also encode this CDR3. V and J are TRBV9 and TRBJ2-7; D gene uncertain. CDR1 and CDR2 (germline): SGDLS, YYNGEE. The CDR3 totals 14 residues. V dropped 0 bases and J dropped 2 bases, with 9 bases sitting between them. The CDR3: CASSVEDGPYEQYF. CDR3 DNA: TGTGCCAGCAGCGTAGAGGACGGACCCTACGAGCAGTACTTC.

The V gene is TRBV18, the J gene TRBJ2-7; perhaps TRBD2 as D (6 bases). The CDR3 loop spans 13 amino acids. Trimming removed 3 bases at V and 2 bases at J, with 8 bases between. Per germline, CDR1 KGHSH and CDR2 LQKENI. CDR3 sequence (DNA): TGTGCCAGCTCACCTAGCGGCCCCTACGAGCAGTACTTC. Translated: CASSPSGPYEQYF. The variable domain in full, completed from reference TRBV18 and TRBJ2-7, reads NAGVMQNPRHLVRRRGQEARLRCSPMKGHSHVYWYRQLPEEGLKFMVYLQKENIIDESGMPKERFSAEFPKEGPSILRIQQVVRGDSAAYFCASSPSGPYEQYFGPGTRLTVT.

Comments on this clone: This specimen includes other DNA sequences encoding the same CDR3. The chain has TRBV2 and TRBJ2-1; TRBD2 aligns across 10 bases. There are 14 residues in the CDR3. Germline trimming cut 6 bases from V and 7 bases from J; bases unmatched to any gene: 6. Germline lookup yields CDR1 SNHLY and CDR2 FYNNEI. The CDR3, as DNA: TGTGCCAGCAGCGTAGCGGGGGGAAGAAATGAGCAGTTCTTC. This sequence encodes CASSVAGGRNEQFF.

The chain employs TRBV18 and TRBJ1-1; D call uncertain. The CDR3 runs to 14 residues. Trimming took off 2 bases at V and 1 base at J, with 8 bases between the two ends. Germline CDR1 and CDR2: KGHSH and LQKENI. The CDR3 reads CASSPTARNTEAFF. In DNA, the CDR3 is TGTGCCAGCTCACCAACTGCAAGGAACACTGAAGCTTTCTTT.

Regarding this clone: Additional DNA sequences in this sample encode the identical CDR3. CDR3 DNA sequence: TGTGCCAGCAGTTTACGTGGGAGGGAGACCCAGTACTTC. The encoded protein is CASSLRGRETQYF. This rearrangement joins TRBV27 to TRBJ2-5, with a possible D match to TRBD2 (6 bases). This CDR3 comprises 13 residues. Germline assignment: CDR1 MNHEY and CDR2 SMNVEV (reference sequence). The germline V and J ends were trimmed by 2 bases and 5 bases, with 9 bases remaining between them.

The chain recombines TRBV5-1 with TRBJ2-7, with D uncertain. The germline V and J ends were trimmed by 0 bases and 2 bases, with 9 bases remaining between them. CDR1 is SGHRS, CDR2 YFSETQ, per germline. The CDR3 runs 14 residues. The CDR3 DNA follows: TGCGCCAGCAGCTTGGTCTCGGCTACCTACGAGCAGTACTTC. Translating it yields CASSLVSATYEQYF.

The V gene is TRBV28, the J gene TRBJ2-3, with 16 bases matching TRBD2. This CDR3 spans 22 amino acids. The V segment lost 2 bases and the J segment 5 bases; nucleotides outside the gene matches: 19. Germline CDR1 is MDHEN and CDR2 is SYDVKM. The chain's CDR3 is CASSLEVGTSGGALGRRDTQYF. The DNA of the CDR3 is TGTGCCAGCAGTTTAGAGGTCGGGACTAGCGGGGGGGCCCTCGGACGCAGAGATACGCAGTATTTT.

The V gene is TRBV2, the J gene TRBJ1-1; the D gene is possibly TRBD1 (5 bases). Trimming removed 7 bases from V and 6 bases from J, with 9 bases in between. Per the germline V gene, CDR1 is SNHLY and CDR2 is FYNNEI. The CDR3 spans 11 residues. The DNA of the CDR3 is TGTGCCAGCATTTTCAGGGCTGAAGCTTTCTTT. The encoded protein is CASIFRAEAFF.